This T cell receptor (beta chain) emerged from a study of shared clonotypes between healthy human individuals. On the study more broadly: The donors, two women and three men, were aged 18 to 49. Each donor's CD8 memory used one plate, CD8 naive two, each CD4 subset three. Study results and caveats: About 4.5% of naive CD4 clonotypes were common to several donors. Clonotypes not shared had lower generation probabilities than those common to all four donors.

TCRdb's copy holds only in-frame clones and misses some; the assay was immunoSEQ multiplex PCR. The table has approximately 700,000 clones, about three quarters seen once. For this clone: Its antigen remains unknown.

The CDR3 is 15 amino acids. Germline lookup yields CDR1 MNHNS and CDR2 SASEGT. V lost 8 bases to trimming and J lost 0 bases, with 17 bases between them. Specimen: memory CD4+ T cells sorted from blood. Indicated subset: CD45RA-negative fraction. This chain joins TRBV6-1 and TRBJ2-7; D not certain. This TCR was sampled from a woman aged 30 to 39 in good health. CDR3 in amino acids: CASALGLTLSYEQYF. In DNA, the CDR3 is TGTGCCAGCGCCCTAGGGTTGACACTCTCCTACGAGCAGTACTTC.